These 27 T cell receptor beta chains were sequenced from one sample in a study of blood T cell repertoires in COVID-19. The table came from immunoSEQ multiplex PCR; TCRdb's copy has only in-frame clones and leaves some out. The sample holds 350,000 or so clones, 65% to 90% seen once. The sample comprised PBMCs or T cells enriched from blood (not recorded which). The receptors were gathered from a woman in her thirties or forties with acute COVID-19.

The CDR3 DNA follows: TGTGCCACCAGAATGCTACAGGGGAACACTGAAGCTTTCTTT. Its protein product is CATRMLQGNTEAFF. V gene TRBV7-6 combines with J gene TRBJ1-1, with TRBD1 as a possible D gene (6 bases). Germline values: CDR1 SGHVS, CDR2 FNYEAQ. V was cut by 10 bases and J by 1 base, with 16 bases left in between. CDR3 length: 14 residues.

This clone was seen only once. The chain carries TRBV19 and TRBJ1-6; 9 nucleotides line up with TRBD1. V lost 3 bases to trimming and J lost 0 bases; unmatched junction nucleotides: 9. The CDR3 runs 19 residues. Germline V gene lookup returns CDR1 LNHDA and CDR2 SQIVND (reference sequence). CDR3 coding DNA: TGTGCCAGTAGTATTAGCGGACAGGGGTTGAGCTCCTATAATTCACCCCTCCACTTT. It translates to CASSISGQGLSSYNSPLHF.

J is TRBJ1-2 and V is TRBV19; 9 nucleotides agree with TRBD1. The junction had 14 bases not matched to a gene; V was cut back by 4 bases and J by 2 bases. The CDR3 consists of 18 residues. Germline V gene lookup returns CDR1 LNHDA and CDR2 SQIVND (reference sequence). CDR3 loop: CASSNLPGQGYMNYGYTF. CDR3 nucleotide sequence: TGTGCCAGTAGTAACTTACCGGGACAGGGCTATATGAACTATGGCTACACCTTC. Filled out from reference TRBV19 and TRBJ1-2, the complete variable domain reads DGGITQSPKYLFRKEGQNVTLSCEQNLNHDAMYWYRQDPGQGLRLIYYSQIVNDFQKGDIAEGYSVSREKKESFPLTVTSAQKNPTAFYLCASSNLPGQGYMNYGYTFGSGTRLTVV.

The chain links TRBV9 to TRBJ2-3; possible D gene TRBD2, 6 bases. The germline gives CDR1 SGDLS, CDR2 YYNGEE. This CDR3 spans 15 amino acids. Trimming removed 0 bases from V and 4 bases from J, with 12 bases in between. The CDR3 DNA sequence: TGTGCCAGCAGCGTAGAGGGGAGGATGGCAGATACGCAGTATTTT. This codes for CASSVEGRMADTQYF. Full variable domain (rest looked up from reference TRBV9 and TRBJ2-3): DSGVTQTPKHLITATGQRVTLRCSPRSGDLSVYWYQQSLDQGLQFLIQYYNGEERAKGNILERFSAQQFPDLHSELNLSSLELGDSALYFCASSVEGRMADTQYFGPGTRLTVL.

J is TRBJ1-2 and V is TRBV28, with D perhaps matching TRBD1 (6 bases). Trimming removed 7 bases at V and 8 bases at J, with 11 bases between. The CDR3 extends over 11 amino acids. Per the germline V gene, CDR1 is MDHEN and CDR2 is SYDVKM. The CDR3 loop is CASNNRVGYTF. The DNA of the CDR3 is TGTGCCAGCAACAACAGGGTAGGCTACACCTTC.

The sample holds a few counts of this clone. The J gene is TRBJ1-2, the V gene TRBV12-3 or TRBV12-4, with D possibly TRBD1 on 6 matching bases. The CDR3 loop spans 13 amino acids. V shed 5 bases and J shed 0 bases, with 7 bases lying between them. The CDR3 coding sequence is TGTGCCAGCAGTACAGGGCCTAACTATGGCTACACCTTC. Its protein is CASSTGPNYGYTF.

The gene calls are TRBV5-1 and TRBJ2-5; 8 bases agree with TRBD2. Germline V gives CDR1 SGHRS, CDR2 YFSETQ. Trimming removed 4 bases from V and 4 bases from J; junction bases left unmatched: 15. This CDR3 region has 17 residues. The CDR3 here is CASSTGISGGVGETQYF. The CDR3 region has the DNA TGCGCCAGCAGCACTGGCATATCGGGAGGGGTCGGAGAGACCCAGTACTTC.

The chain links TRBV5-1 to TRBJ2-5; TRBD2 matches at 11 bases. V trimming: 5 bases; J trimming: 5 bases; junction bases outside the gene matches: 8. CDR3 size: 15 residues. CDR1 and CDR2 from the germline V gene are SGHRS and YFSETQ. In DNA, the CDR3 is TGCGCCAGCAGGGCTAGCGGGGGGAAGGCGGAGACCCAGTACTTC. Translation gives CASRASGGKAETQYF.

V and J are TRBV5-8 and TRBJ1-2, with a weak D call TRBD1 (5 bases). The CDR3 is 15 residues long. Germline V gene lookup returns CDR1 SGHTS and CDR2 YDEGEE. Trimming pared 5 bases from V and 2 bases from J, leaving 16 bases between. The CDR3 region has the DNA TGTGCCAGCAGACTCAGGGATCCGCGAAACTATGGCTACACCTTC. This translates into CASRLRDPRNYGYTF.

This chain links TRBV10-2 with TRBJ2-7, with 11 positions matching TRBD1. Germline CDR1 WSHSY, CDR2 SAAADI. CDR3 length equals 15 residues. The V segment lost 7 bases and the J segment 6 bases; nucleotides outside the gene matches: 11. CDR3 bases: TGCGCCAGCATCGGACAGGGGGCGCGTTGGGGCGAGCAGTACTTC. Amino acids: CASIGQGARWGEQYF.

The chain uses TRBV18 and TRBJ2-2; 7 nucleotides agree with TRBD1. The J segment lost 5 bases and the V segment lost 6 bases, leaving 9 bases of the junction unmatched. Germline V gene data show CDR1 as KGHSH and CDR2 as LQKENI. The CDR3 is 15 residues long. In DNA form, the CDR3 reads TGTGCCAGCTCCCTATCGACAGGGTTGACCGGGGAGCTGTTTTTT. It is translated as CASSLSTGLTGELFF.

The chain recombines TRBV19 with TRBJ1-3; 11 bases align to TRBD1. Per the germline V gene, CDR1 is LNHDA and CDR2 is SQIVND (reference sequence). The CDR3 length is 14 residues. V shed 7 bases and J 7 bases; nucleotides not matched to a gene: 6. This CDR3 reads CASNRDRGRNTIYF. CDR3 nucleotides: TGTGCCAGTAACCGGGACAGGGGGAGGAACACCATATATTTT. Full variable domain (missing parts from reference TRBV19 and TRBJ1-3): DGGITQSPKYLFRKEGQNVTLSCEQNLNHDAMYWYRQDPGQGLRLIYYSQIVNDFQKGDIAEGYSVSREKKESFPLTVTSAQKNPTAFYLCASNRDRGRNTIYFGEGSWLTVV.

A word on this clone: The sample holds other DNA sequences that translate to the same CDR3. The V and J genes are TRBV5-1 and TRBJ1-4; TRBD1 matches at 8 bases. CDR3 length: 15 residues. The V gene's germline CDR1 is SGHRS and CDR2 YFSETQ. V dropped 3 bases and J dropped 1; count of bases not matched to a gene: 2. As DNA, the CDR3 is TGCGCCAGCAGCTCCACAGGGGGAACTAATGAAAAACTGTTTTTT. Translating it yields CASSSTGGTNEKLFF.

This clone was observed once. The chain links TRBV2 to TRBJ2-2; TRBD2 aligns across 9 bases. Per germline, CDR1 SNHLY and CDR2 FYNNEI. The trim removed 2 bases at V and 8 bases at J, leaving 6 bases unmatched. This CDR3 spans 15 amino acids. For the CDR3, the DNA is TGTGCCAGCAGTGAAAGGAGCGGGGGGCCTGGGGAGCTGTTTTTT. It yields the protein CASSERSGGPGELFF. Full variable domain (remainder filled in from reference TRBV2 and TRBJ2-2): EPEVTQTPSHQVTQMGQEVILRCVPISNHLYFYWYRQILGQKVEFLVSFYNNEISEKSEIFDDQFSVERPDGSNFTLKIRSTKLEDSAMYFCASSERSGGPGELFFGEGSRLTVL.

V is TRBV28 and J is TRBJ1-3; TRBD1 agrees at 7 bases. With V trimmed by 8 bases and J by 4 bases, 2 bases remained unmatched. Germline lookup yields CDR1 MDHEN and CDR2 SYDVKM. The CDR3 is 12 residues long. CDR3 bases: TGTGCCAGCTCGACAGGGGGAAACACCATATATTTT. Its translation is CASSTGGNTIYF.

This chain joins TRBV7-9 and TRBJ2-3; D may be TRBD1 (6 bases). Germline CDR1 reads SEHNR; CDR2 reads FQNEAQ (reference sequence). With 4 bases removed from V and 5 bases from J, the gap between germline ends came to 25 bases. This CDR3 is built from 18 residues. The CDR3, as DNA: TGTGCCAGCAGCTCCCCCCACACAGGGCCAGTTTTTAGAGATACGCAGTATTTT. Translated: CASSSPHTGPVFRDTQYF.

The chain recombines TRBV5-1 with TRBJ2-5, with TRBD1 as a possible D gene (5 bases). V was cut by 4 bases and J by 0 bases, with 10 bases left in between. This CDR3 is 14 amino acids long. Germline CDR1 is SGHRS and CDR2 is YFSETQ. The CDR3 loop is CASSRGRYQETQYF. CDR3 sequence (DNA): TGCGCCAGCAGCAGGGGTCGATACCAAGAGACCCAGTACTTC. Full variable domain (rest looked up from reference TRBV5-1 and TRBJ2-5): KAGVTQTPRYLIKTRGQQVTLSCSPISGHRSVSWYQQTPGQGLQFLFEYFSETQRNKGNFPGRFSGRQFSNSRSEMNVSTLELGDSALYLCASSRGRYQETQYFGPGTRLLVL.

This chain connects TRBV7-9 to TRBJ2-1, with a weak D call TRBD2 (7 bases). Germline V gives CDR1 SEHNR, CDR2 FQNEAQ (reference sequence). The V and J ends lost 7 bases and 3 bases respectively, with 25 bases between them. CDR3 size: 18 residues. DNA of the CDR3: TGTGCCAGCACCTGGACGAAAGGGGGGACGGGAGGCTACAATGAGCAGTTCTTC. This codes for CASTWTKGGTGGYNEQFF.

This clone was seen more than once but under ten times. V and J are TRBV19 and TRBJ1-5; the match to TRBD1 covers 7 bases. V lost 7 bases to trimming and J lost 3 bases; unmatched junction nucleotides: 9. CDR1 is LNHDA and CDR2 is SQIVND in the germline V gene (reference sequence). CDR3 length equals 15 residues. This CDR3 is CASNDRVGVNQPQHF. The CDR3 nucleotides are TGTGCCAGTAACGACAGGGTTGGAGTCAATCAGCCCCAGCATTTT.

The rearrangement links TRBV28 to TRBJ2-1; D is ambiguous. The CDR3 consists of 16 residues. Per germline, CDR1 MDHEN and CDR2 SYDVKM. With 3 bases removed from V and 4 bases from J, the gap between germline ends came to 16 bases. The chain's CDR3 is CASSLRPSLSYNEQFF. The DNA for the CDR3 is TGTGCCAGCAGTTTGCGGCCCTCGCTTTCTTACAATGAGCAGTTCTTC.

The chain joins TRBV7-2 to TRBJ1-5; 8 positions agree with TRBD1. Germline CDR1 and CDR2: SGHTA and FQGNSA. J lost 4 bases, V lost 4 bases, and 3 bases had no gene match. This CDR3 spans 14 amino acids. DNA for the CDR3: TGTGCCAGCAGCTGGACAGGGCGGAATCAGCCCCAGCATTTT. Its protein is CASSWTGRNQPQHF.

This chain links TRBV11-2 with TRBJ2-1, with 8 nucleotides matching TRBD2. The CDR3 covers 15 residues. Germline CDR1 reads SGHAT; CDR2 reads FQNNGV. J gave up 5 bases and V 1 base, and 4 bases lay outside the gene matches. In nucleotides, the CDR3 is TGTGCCAGCAGCTTAGTTCGGGGGGGAAACAATGAGCAGTTCTTC. Protein sequence: CASSLVRGGNNEQFF.

V gene TRBV7-2 combines with J gene TRBJ2-6; possibly TRBD2 for D (5 bases). Trimming took off 0 bases at V and 5 bases at J, with 11 bases between the two ends. The CDR3 is 16 amino acids. The germline V gene encodes CDR1 SGHTA and CDR2 FQGNSA. CDR3 loop: CASSLAAIGRANVLTF. In nucleotides, the CDR3 is TGTGCCAGCAGCTTAGCGGCCATCGGGAGGGCCAACGTCCTGACTTTC.

The CDR3 loop reads CASSPPTAGTRYTMKQFF. The CDR3 DNA is TGTGCCAGCTCACCACCGACAGCCGGGACTAGGTATACAATGAAGCAGTTCTTC. The J gene is TRBJ2-1, the V gene TRBV18, with 8 bases that match TRBD2. V trimming: 0 bases; J trimming: 11 bases; junction bases outside the gene matches: 18. This CDR3 has 18 residues. Germline V gene lookup returns CDR1 KGHSH and CDR2 LQKENI.

This sequence joins TRBV5-1 and TRBJ2-1, with 8 bases that match TRBD2. Trimming at V came to 0 bases and at J to 4 bases, leaving 9 bases not matched to a gene. This CDR3 comprises 17 residues. The germline gives CDR1 SGHRS, CDR2 YFSETQ. CDR3 sequence: CASSLGSSVAGYNEQFF. CDR3 nucleotides: TGCGCCAGCAGCTTGGGTTCGTCGGTAGCGGGGTACAATGAGCAGTTCTTC.

This chain links TRBV6-4 with TRBJ2-1, with 7 bases fitting TRBD1. V gave up 3 bases and J gave up 7 bases; unmatched junction bases: 9. The CDR3 totals 15 residues. Germline-derived CDR1 and CDR2 are MRHNA and SNTAGT. The chain's CDR3 is CASSEGTERGNEQFF. In nucleotides, the CDR3 is TGTGCCAGCAGTGAAGGGACAGAAAGGGGGAATGAGCAGTTCTTC.

The rearrangement joins TRBV19 to TRBJ1-1; a weak D match, TRBD1 (5 bases). The CDR3 has 14 residues. Germline CDR1 is LNHDA and CDR2 is SQIVND (reference sequence). Between the trimmed V and J ends, which lost 5 bases and 0 bases, there was a span of 10 bases. The CDR3 DNA reads as TGTGCCAGTAGTTTTCGGGGGATGAACACTGAAGCTTTCTTT. It codes for CASSFRGMNTEAFF.